The present entry profiles one T cell receptor (beta chain) with its context. This sample stems from a study of blood T cell repertoires in COVID-19. Clones were sequenced by immunoSEQ multiplex PCR, and TCRdb holds only the in-frame ones, with some missing. Here the sample spans 350,000 to 400,000 clones, 86% being singletons. Seattle's cohort entered during active infection and was followed longitudinally. The CDR3 extends over 16 amino acids. V shed 6 bases and J 2 bases; nucleotides not matched to a gene: 8. Germline CDR1 MRHNA, CDR2 SNTAGT. The specimen was peripheral blood. The chain is built from TRBV6-4 and TRBJ1-4, with TRBD1 matching 8 bases. The clonotype comes from a woman aged 55-69 years with COVID-19, enrolled during active disease. The CDR3 sequence: CASSRTGQATNEKLFF. DNA of the CDR3: TGTGCCAGCAGCCGGACAGGGCAGGCGACTAATGAAAAACTGTTTTTT.